This entry is about one T cell receptor beta chain. Per germline, CDR1 MNHNS and CDR2 SASEGT. V shed 4 bases, J shed 4 bases, and the junction held 9 bases outside the gene matches. The CDR3 totals 16 residues. This sample is drawn from a study of blood T cell repertoires in COVID-19. In the study overall: Acute and convalescent COVID-19 specimens originated in the United States, Italy and Spain. The cDNA or gDNA used as material had been derived from T cells, B-cell-depleted T cells, or PBMCs.

Authors' processing steps: Reference gene primers were amplified, and this amplification served to estimate nucleated cell counts. The repertoire was sequenced with immunoSEQ multiplex PCR; TCRdb's copy has only in-frame clones and lacks some. V and J calls and clone size are as listed in that table; D and trimming were resolved from the DNA. The repertoire holds tens of thousands of clones, with more than 70% as singletons. The chain joins TRBV6-1 to TRBJ2-2; 7 bases are a match to TRBD2. The TCR originated in a human donor in a cohort sampled during active COVID-19. Source material: peripheral blood. CDR3 bases: TGTGCCAGCAGTGTGGGGCTAGCGGCATTCACCGGGGAGCTGTTTTTT. Protein sequence: CASSVGLAAFTGELFF.